These 14 T cell receptor beta chains came from one sample sequenced in a study of blood T cells in healthy people across ages. For the second PCR, which ran for about 7 to 11 cycles, a sample-barcoded 5' primer and a J-beta primer mix were used. TCRdb reprocessed the 5' RACE reads via MiXCR and lists one record per CDR3 protein. The repertoire holds hundreds of thousands of distinct CDR3 sequences, approximately 67% seen once, with 25% to 30% in the top ten. Specimen: blood. The source is a young man in good health.

The CDR3 reads CASTGTLRTDTQYF. CDR3 nucleotide sequence: TGTGCCAGCACAGGGACCCTTCGCACAGATACGCAGTATTTT. J is TRBJ2-3 and V is TRBV6-6; possibly TRBD1 or TRBD2 for D (5 bases each). The CDR3 runs to 14 residues. CDR1 and CDR2 from the germline V gene are MNHNY and SVGAGI (reference sequence). V lost 7 bases and J 1 base, leaving 12 bases between the germline ends.

This clonotype showed up just a few times. This rearrangement joins TRBV20-1 to TRBJ2-1; D might be TRBD1 (5 bases). The CDR3 spans 14 residues. V was cut by 5 bases and J by 1 base, with 12 bases left in between. Germline V gene data show CDR1 as DFQATT and CDR2 as SNEGSKA (reference sequence). CDR3 region: CSAETAFSYNEQFF. The CDR3 DNA reads as TGCAGTGCTGAGACAGCGTTTTCCTACAATGAGCAGTTCTTC.

The V gene is TRBV12-3 or TRBV12-4, the J gene TRBJ2-7, with D tentatively TRBD1 or TRBD2 (5 bases each). The CDR3 contains 14 residues. V was cut by 2 bases and J by 6 bases, with 14 bases left in between. CDR3 amino acids: CASSLSYTGAEQYF. The CDR3 DNA follows: TGTGCCAGCAGTTTAAGCTATACCGGGGCCGAGCAGTACTTC.

This chain uses TRBV20-1 with TRBJ1-1; no clear D. Germline loops: CDR1 DFQATT, CDR2 SNEGSKA (reference sequence). The germline V and J ends were trimmed by 4 bases and 1 base, with 7 bases remaining between them. The CDR3 consists of 12 residues. CDR3 nucleotide sequence: TGCAGTGCTAAGAGAGCGAACACTGAAGCTTTCTTT. As protein: CSAKRANTEAFF.

The rearrangement links TRBV15 to TRBJ2-2; no reliable D call. Trimming took 1 base from V and 0 from J, leaving 9 bases between them. The CDR3 is 16 residues long. Germline V gives CDR1 LNHNV, CDR2 YYDKDF (reference sequence). The CDR3: CATSRARIPNTGELFF. The CDR3 DNA sequence: TGTGCCACCAGCAGAGCAAGGATACCGAACACCGGGGAGCTGTTTTTT.

V gene TRBV7-2 combines with J gene TRBJ2-3; D may correspond to TRBD1 or TRBD2 (6 bases each). Trimming cost V 0 bases and J 4 bases, with 11 bases left between them. CDR1 is SGHTA, CDR2 FQGNSA, per germline. There are 15 residues in the CDR3. CDR3 residues: CASSLAMGGADTQYF. The CDR3, as DNA: TGTGCCAGCAGCTTAGCGATGGGGGGCGCAGATACGCAGTATTTT.

The chain links TRBV7-3 to TRBJ1-2; possibly TRBD1 for D (5 bases). V was shortened by 5 bases and J by 4 bases, with 11 bases between the two germline ends. CDR1 is SGHTA, CDR2 FQGTGA, per germline. The CDR3 covers 13 residues. The DNA of the CDR3 is TGTGCCAGCAGCCCAGGGTTGGCCTATGGCTACACCTTC. Translating it yields CASSPGLAYGYTF.

The sample holds a few counts of this clonotype. The chain combines TRBV9 with TRBJ2-1, with no clear D. The CDR3 is 12 amino acids. V gave up 5 bases and J gave up 7 bases, with 10 bases separating them. Germline V gene lookup returns CDR1 SGDLS and CDR2 YYNGEE. CDR3 DNA sequence: TGTGCCAGCAGTATCGACCGGAATGAGCAGTTCTTC. Its protein is CASSIDRNEQFF.

V usage is TRBV7-3 and J usage is TRBJ2-2; TRBD1 aligns across 11 bases. The CDR3 is 15 amino acids. From germline, CDR1 is SGHTA and CDR2 FQGTGA. V lost 7 bases and J lost 6; bases outside the gene matches: 7. This CDR3 is CASTSGQGVAGELFF. The CDR3 DNA sequence: TGTGCCAGCACCTCGGGACAGGGGGTTGCCGGGGAGCTGTTTTTT.

The genes are TRBV7-9 and TRBJ1-2; D is undetermined. Trimming removed 1 base from V and 8 bases from J, with 14 bases in between. Germline-derived CDR1 and CDR2 are SEHNR and FQNEAQ (reference sequence). The CDR3 is 14 amino acids. The CDR3 spells CASSLERVTAGYTF. In DNA, the CDR3 is TGTGCCAGCAGCTTAGAAAGGGTGACGGCGGGCTACACCTTC.

This clonotype has only a few counts. This chain links TRBV7-2 with TRBJ2-1; 8 positions match TRBD1. CDR3 length: 15 amino acids. V trimming: 1 base; J trimming: 2 bases; junction bases outside the gene matches: 1. CDR1 and CDR2 (germline): SGHTA, FQGNSA. The CDR3 loop is CASSLVRGPYNEQFF. As DNA, the CDR3 is TGTGCCAGCAGCTTAGTCAGGGGGCCCTACAATGAGCAGTTCTTC.

The chain couples TRBV9 to TRBJ1-2; 7 bases agree with TRBD1. Germline V CDR1 and CDR2: SGDLS, YYNGEE. The CDR3 totals 17 residues. J was trimmed by 2 bases and V by 4 bases; bases with no gene match: 14. CDR3 sequence: CASSPRGVRDGNYGYTF. The DNA for the CDR3 is TGTGCCAGCAGCCCCAGGGGGGTCCGGGACGGAAACTATGGCTACACCTTC.

V and J are TRBV15 and TRBJ1-2, with D perhaps matching TRBD1 (5 bases). Trimming removed 3 bases at V and 8 bases at J, with 19 bases between. The CDR3 covers 15 residues. CDR1 and CDR2 (germline): LNHNV, YYDKDF (reference sequence). The CDR3 coding sequence is TGTGCCACCAGCAGCCAGGGCACAGATTTCAACGGCTACACCTTC. The encoded protein is CATSSQGTDFNGYTF.

DNA of the CDR3: TGCAGTGCTGGAGTTACAGATACGCAGTATTTT. It encodes CSAGVTDTQYF. The chain carries TRBV20-1 and TRBJ2-3; the D is unclear. The germline V and J ends were trimmed by 5 bases and 3 bases, with 6 bases remaining between them. CDR3 length: 11 amino acids. Germline values: CDR1 DFQATT, CDR2 SNEGSKA (reference sequence).